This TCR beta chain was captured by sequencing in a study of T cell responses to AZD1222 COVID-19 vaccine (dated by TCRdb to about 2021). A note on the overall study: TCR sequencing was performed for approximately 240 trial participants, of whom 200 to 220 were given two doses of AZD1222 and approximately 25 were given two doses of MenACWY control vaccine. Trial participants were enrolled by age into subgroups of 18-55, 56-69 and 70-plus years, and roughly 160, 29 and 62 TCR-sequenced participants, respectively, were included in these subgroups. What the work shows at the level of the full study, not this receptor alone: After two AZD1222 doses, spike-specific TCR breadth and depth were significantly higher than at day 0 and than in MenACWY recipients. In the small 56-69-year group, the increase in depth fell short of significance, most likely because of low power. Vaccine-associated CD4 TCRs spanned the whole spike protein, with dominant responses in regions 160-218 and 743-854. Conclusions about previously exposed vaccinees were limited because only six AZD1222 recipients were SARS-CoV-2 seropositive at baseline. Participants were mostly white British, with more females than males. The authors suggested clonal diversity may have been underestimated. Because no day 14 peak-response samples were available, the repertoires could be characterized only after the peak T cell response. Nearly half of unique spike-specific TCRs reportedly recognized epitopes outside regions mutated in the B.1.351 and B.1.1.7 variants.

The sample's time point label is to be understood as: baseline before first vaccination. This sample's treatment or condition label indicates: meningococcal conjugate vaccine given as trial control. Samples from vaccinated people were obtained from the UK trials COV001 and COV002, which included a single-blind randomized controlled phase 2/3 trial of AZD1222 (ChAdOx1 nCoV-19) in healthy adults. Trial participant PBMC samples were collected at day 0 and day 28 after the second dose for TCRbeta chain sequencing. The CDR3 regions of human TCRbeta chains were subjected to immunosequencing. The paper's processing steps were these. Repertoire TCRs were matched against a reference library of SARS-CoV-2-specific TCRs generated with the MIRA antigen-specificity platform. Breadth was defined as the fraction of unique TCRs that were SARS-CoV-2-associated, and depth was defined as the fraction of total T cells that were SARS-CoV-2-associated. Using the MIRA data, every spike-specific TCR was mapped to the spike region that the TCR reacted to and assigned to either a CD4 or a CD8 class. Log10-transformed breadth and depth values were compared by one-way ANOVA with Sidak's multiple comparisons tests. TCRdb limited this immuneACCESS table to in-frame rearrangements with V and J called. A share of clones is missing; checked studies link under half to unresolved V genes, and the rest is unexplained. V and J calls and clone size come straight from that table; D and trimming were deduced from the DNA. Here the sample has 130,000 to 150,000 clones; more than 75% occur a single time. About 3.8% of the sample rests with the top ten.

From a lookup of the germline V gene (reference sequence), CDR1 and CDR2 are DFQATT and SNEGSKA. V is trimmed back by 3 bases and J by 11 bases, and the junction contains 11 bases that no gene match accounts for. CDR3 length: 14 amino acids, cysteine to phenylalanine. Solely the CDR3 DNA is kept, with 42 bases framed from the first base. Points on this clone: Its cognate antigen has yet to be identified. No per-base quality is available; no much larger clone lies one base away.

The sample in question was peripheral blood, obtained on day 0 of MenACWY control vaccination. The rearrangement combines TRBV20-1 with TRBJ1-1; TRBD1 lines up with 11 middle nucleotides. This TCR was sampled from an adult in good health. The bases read TGCAGTGCTAGTGCCATGGACAGGGGGCTATGGGCTTTCTTT. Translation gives CSASAMDRGLWAFF.